The T cell receptor (beta chain) under discussion was sequenced for a study of cytomegalovirus exposure and HLA in healthy donors. The overall study: Counted in an early data release were tens of millions of unique TCRs from HLA-typed donors. Overall study results and limits: In vitro experiments confirmed that a few CMV-associated chains were specific for CMV antigens.

Looked up from germline, CDR1 is MDHEN and CDR2 is SYDVKM. V dropped 4 bases and J dropped 8; count of bases not matched to a gene: 15. This CDR3 is built from 17 residues. PCR primers comprised 60 Vbeta and 13 Jbeta primers. Original methodology: A follow-up analysis tallied tens of millions of unique TCR beta chains, roughly 11 million shared. The table came from immunoSEQ multiplex PCR; TCRdb's copy has only in-frame clones and leaves some out. V and J calls and clone size are as listed in that table; D and trimming were resolved from the DNA. In the table there are roughly 140,000 clones, nearly 80% of which are singletons. On this clone itself: Its antigen is unknown.

The chain links TRBV28 to TRBJ1-4, with 8 nucleotides matching TRBD1. Source material: PBMCs. This TCR was recovered from a male donor in good health and CMV-seronegative. The CDR3 here is CASSSGQGTYLQEKLFF. The CDR3 nucleotides read TGTGCCAGCAGTTCCGGACAGGGAACATACCTACAGGAAAAACTGTTTTTT.